These 27 T cell receptor beta chains were all obtained from the same sample, sequenced in a study of CD8 T cells in Susac syndrome (dated by TCRdb to the late 2010s). The library relied on the immunoSEQ multiplex PCR assay. RNA was extracted with the RNeasy kit and about 0.5 to 1 ug was reverse transcribed using random hexamers. TCRdb reprocessing: public reads trimmed at Q25 with fastp, clones called with MiXCR, in-frame beta chains kept. Under each unique CDR3 protein, matching rows form one entry showing the most common genes and DNA. The table for this sample lists approximately 270,000 distinct CDR3 sequences; 93% of them were counted only once. The ten biggest clones cover approximately 0.07% of the sample. Sequences were obtained from CD4+ T cells from PBMCs. The receptors shown here come from a human donor with multiple sclerosis.

The chain employs TRBV19 and TRBJ2-5; possibly TRBD1 or TRBD2 for D (5 bases each). Trimming shortened V by 6 bases and J by 5 bases, and 13 bases separated the two germline ends. Germline CDR1 is LNHDA and CDR2 is SQIVND (reference sequence). This CDR3 comprises 13 residues. The CDR3 DNA reads as TGTGCCAGTAGCATGCCGGGGCGGGAGACCCAGTACTTC. This codes for CASSMPGRETQYF.

The rearrangement uses TRBV18 and TRBJ2-7, with D possibly being TRBD2 (5 bases). The CDR3 consists of 13 residues. Germline V CDR1 and CDR2: KGHSH, LQKENI. Trimming shortened V by 7 bases and J by 7 bases, and 17 bases separated the two germline ends. The CDR3 spells CASLKAVPGEQYF. CDR3 in DNA: TGTGCCAGCTTAAAGGCGGTACCGGGGGAGCAGTACTTC.

The J gene is TRBJ1-2, the V gene TRBV27; 8 nucleotides line up with TRBD1. CDR3 length: 15 amino acids. Losses at the gene ends were 3 bases for V and 4 bases for J; bases not matched to a gene: 7. The germline gives CDR1 MNHEY, CDR2 SMNVEV (reference sequence). The CDR3 bases are TGTGCCAGCAGTTTGACAGGGGAGACGGGCTATGGCTACACCTTC. Amino acid sequence: CASSLTGETGYGYTF.

The J gene is TRBJ1-1, the V gene TRBV5-8; D is undetermined. Per the germline V gene, CDR1 is SGHTS and CDR2 is YDEGEE. The CDR3 has 14 amino acids. V was trimmed by 7 bases and J by 4 bases, leaving 17 bases between them. This CDR3 reads CASRRPPRTTEAFF. CDR3 nucleotides: TGTGCCAGCCGCCGCCCACCCAGGACCACTGAAGCTTTCTTT.

This chain uses TRBV28 with TRBJ1-2; TRBD1 matches 8 bases. Germline CDR1 and CDR2: MDHEN and SYDVKM. This CDR3 comprises 12 residues. J gave up 8 bases and V 11 bases, and 10 bases lay outside the gene matches. CDR3 coding DNA: TGTGCCTCCCAAACAGGGGGAAGAGGCTACACCTTC. Its protein is CASQTGGRGYTF.

The rearrangement links TRBV6-1 to TRBJ2-2, with TRBD1 matching 10 bases. CDR3 length: 17 amino acids. Germline V gene lookup returns CDR1 MNHNS and CDR2 SASEGT. Trimming cost V 5 bases and J 0 bases; bases outside gene matches: 6. CDR3 residues: CASSPTGQGANTGELFF. In DNA, the CDR3 is TGTGCCAGCAGTCCAACCGGACAGGGGGCGAACACCGGGGAGCTGTTTTTT.

The J gene is TRBJ1-2, the V gene TRBV6-5; D unclear. V lost 2 bases and J 6 bases, leaving 10 bases between the germline ends. Germline values: CDR1 MNHEY, CDR2 SVGAGI. The CDR3 length is 13 residues. The CDR3 loop reads CASSYKGEDGYTF. The CDR3, as DNA: TGTGCCAGCAGTTACAAGGGCGAGGATGGCTACACCTTC.

This chain links TRBV20-1 with TRBJ1-5; TRBD1 matches 7 bases. With V trimmed by 6 bases and J by 6 bases, 14 bases remained unmatched. Germline CDR1 is DFQATT and CDR2 is SNEGSKA (reference sequence). The CDR3 is 15 residues long. The CDR3: CSATRTGTVGQPQHF. The CDR3 DNA sequence: TGCAGTGCGACAAGGACAGGTACCGTGGGTCAGCCCCAGCATTTT.

The CDR3 region has the DNA TGTGCCAGCAGCTTAGCGAACAGCTATGGCTACACCTTC. Residues: CASSLANSYGYTF. The chain uses TRBV7-9 and TRBJ1-2, with D uncertain. Germline CDR1 reads SEHNR; CDR2 reads FQNEAQ (reference sequence). The length of the CDR3 is 13 residues. Trimming removed 0 bases from V and 4 bases from J, with 6 bases in between.

Concerning this clonotype itself: A junction end diverges from the germline sequence, so it may reflect a read error. J is TRBJ2-1 and V is TRBV30; D is uncertain. Germline V gene data show CDR1 as GTSNPN and CDR2 as SVGIG (reference sequence). This CDR3 has 14 residues. The CDR3 loop reads CTWSGDSRYNEQFF. CDR3 coding DNA: TGTACCTGGAGTGGTGACTCCCGGTACAATGAGCAGTTCTTC.

The DNA for the CDR3 is TGTGCCAGCAGGTTGACTAGCGGGAGCGGGGAGCTGTTTTTT. Translated, it gives CASRLTSGSGELFF. The chain combines TRBV5-6 with TRBJ2-2; 12 positions agree with TRBD2. V was pared by 5 bases and J by 7 bases, with 3 bases of the junction left unmatched. CDR1 and CDR2 from the germline V gene are SGHDT and YYEEEE. The CDR3 has 14 residues.

The rearrangement uses TRBV7-8 and TRBJ1-1; the D gene is possibly TRBD1 (6 bases). This CDR3 is 15 amino acids long. The germline V and J ends were trimmed by 0 bases and 5 bases, with 13 bases remaining between them. The germline V gene has CDR1 SGHVS and CDR2 FQNEAQ. The CDR3 loop reads CASSLALDSGTEAFF. The CDR3 DNA sequence: TGTGCCAGCAGCTTAGCATTGGACAGCGGGACTGAAGCTTTCTTT.

The gene calls are TRBV3-1 and TRBJ1-1; 7 bases are a match to TRBD1. Germline-derived CDR1 and CDR2 are LGHDT and YNNKEL (reference sequence). This CDR3 has 15 residues. The J segment lost 4 bases and the V segment lost 4 bases, leaving 9 bases of the junction unmatched. CDR3 sequence reads: CASSPSDRFPTEAFF. CDR3 sequence (DNA): TGTGCCAGCAGCCCCTCGGACAGGTTTCCCACTGAAGCTTTCTTT. The entire variable domain, with the rest obtained from reference TRBV3-1 and TRBJ1-1, is as follows: DTAVSQTPKYLVTQMGNDKSIKCEQNLGHDTMYWYKQDSKKFLKIMFSYNNKELIINETVPNRFSPKSPDKAHLNLHINSLELGDSAVYFCASSPSDRFPTEAFFGQGTRLTVV.

This chain links TRBV15 with TRBJ1-5; TRBD1 might be the D (6 bases). Germline V gene data show CDR1 as LNHNV and CDR2 as YYDKDF (reference sequence). V lost 1 base and J 5 bases, leaving 12 bases between the germline ends. This CDR3 spans 15 amino acids. In DNA, the CDR3 is TGTGCCACCAGCAGAGTTGGGGGCAGGGATCAGCCCCAGCATTTT. Its translation is CATSRVGGRDQPQHF.

This sequence joins TRBV7-2 and TRBJ2-1; D not resolved. This CDR3 is 16 amino acids long. CDR1 is SGHTA and CDR2 is FQGNSA in the germline V gene. The germline V and J ends were trimmed by 1 base and 1 base, with 11 bases remaining between them. The CDR3 is CASSLGPLQSYNEQFF. The CDR3 DNA follows: TGTGCCAGCAGCTTAGGACCTCTTCAATCCTACAATGAGCAGTTCTTC.

The chain links TRBV29-1 to TRBJ1-1; D not resolved. CDR1 and CDR2 from the germline V gene are SQVTM and ANQGSEA. V gave up 5 bases and J gave up 2 bases, with 12 bases separating them. This CDR3 region has 13 residues. The CDR3 loop is CSVRTSPNTEAFF. The CDR3 nucleotides read TGCAGCGTTCGGACCAGCCCTAACACTGAAGCTTTCTTT.

V is TRBV18 and J is TRBJ1-5; 7 nucleotides match TRBD1. CDR3 length: 15 amino acids. Per the germline V gene, CDR1 is KGHSH and CDR2 is LQKENI. With V trimmed by 5 bases and J by 1 base, 5 bases remained unmatched. The CDR3 DNA sequence: TGTGCCAGCTCATCGAGGGACAGCAGCAATCAGCCCCAGCATTTT. Its protein product is CASSSRDSSNQPQHF.

This clonotype was recorded once. V usage is TRBV9 and J usage is TRBJ1-1, with 7 bases identical to TRBD1. CDR1 SGDLS and CDR2 YYNGEE come from the germline V gene. The CDR3 contains 14 residues. Trimming at V came to 4 bases and at J to 2 bases, leaving 5 bases not matched to a gene. DNA of the CDR3: TGTGCCAGCAGCAACGGACAGGTTAACACTGAAGCTTTCTTT. Its translation is CASSNGQVNTEAFF.

V and J are TRBV5-4 and TRBJ2-6; TRBD1 or TRBD2 may be the D gene (5 bases each). The CDR3 spans 15 residues. Germline CDR1 reads SGHNT; CDR2 reads YYREEE (reference sequence). V was pared by 0 bases and J by 5 bases, with 9 bases between. The CDR3 protein is CASSLEGPRANVLTF. CDR3 nucleotide sequence: TGTGCCAGCAGCTTGGAGGGACCGCGGGCCAACGTCCTGACTTTC. The whole variable domain, filled in from reference TRBV5-4 and TRBJ2-6, reads ETGVTQSPTHLIKTRGQQVTLRCSSQSGHNTVSWYQQALGQGPQFIFQYYREEENGRGNFPPRFSGLQFPNYSSELNVNALELDDSALYLCASSLEGPRANVLTFGAGSRLTVL.

The J gene is TRBJ2-5, the V gene TRBV12-3 or TRBV12-4; D might be TRBD2 (5 bases). Trimming removed 6 bases at V and 9 bases at J, with 23 bases between. The CDR3 runs to 15 residues. This CDR3 is CASSLGSPGLVAQYF. The CDR3 DNA follows: TGTGCCAGCAGCTTGGGGAGCCCGGGTCTAGTAGCCCAGTACTTC.

The rearrangement joins TRBV14 to TRBJ2-1; D gene ambiguous. There are 19 residues in the CDR3. Germline V gives CDR1 SGHDN, CDR2 FVKESK. V was shortened by 0 bases and J by 0 bases, with 18 bases between the two germline ends. CDR3: CASSQEGIFGLSSYNEQFF. CDR3 nucleotide sequence: TGTGCCAGCAGCCAAGAGGGCATATTTGGGTTAAGCTCCTACAATGAGCAGTTCTTC. Supplemented by reference TRBV14 and TRBJ2-1, the full variable domain reads EAGVTQFPSHSVIEKGQTVTLRCDPISGHDNLYWYRRVMGKEIKFLLHFVKESKQDESGMPNNRFLAERTGGTYSTLKVQPAELEDSGVYFCASSQEGIFGLSSYNEQFFGPGTRLTVL.

The V and J genes are TRBV7-2 and TRBJ2-3; D gene ambiguous. CDR1 is SGHTA, CDR2 FQGNSA, per germline. The V and J ends lost 0 bases and 5 bases respectively, with 6 bases between them. This CDR3 comprises 13 residues. Here the CDR3 DNA reads TGTGCCAGCAGCTTAGCAGGGTTAGATACGCAGTATTTT. It codes for CASSLAGLDTQYF.

The V gene is TRBV5-1, the J gene TRBJ2-1; TRBD1 or TRBD2 may be the D gene (6 bases each). This CDR3 contains 13 residues. Looked up from germline, CDR1 is SGHRS and CDR2 is YFSETQ. V was shortened by 7 bases and J by 7 bases, with 15 bases between the two germline ends. The DNA for the CDR3 is TGCGCCAGCTCGCCGGGGGCCGGAAATGAGCAGTTCTTC. Amino acids: CASSPGAGNEQFF.

The rearrangement joins TRBV30 to TRBJ2-1; no firm D call. Germline V gene lookup returns CDR1 GTSNPN and CDR2 SVGIG (reference sequence). The V and J ends lost 0 bases and 10 bases respectively, with 13 bases between them. This CDR3 region has 13 residues. CDR3 amino acids: CAWSVRARLEQFF. The CDR3 DNA follows: TGTGCCTGGAGTGTGAGAGCCCGGTTAGAGCAGTTCTTC.

The V call is TRBV5-1, the J call TRBJ1-1; TRBD1 is a possible D gene (6 bases). The CDR3 extends over 14 amino acids. CDR1 is SGHRS, CDR2 YFSETQ, per germline. V shed 4 bases and J shed 1 base, with 11 bases lying between them. As DNA, the CDR3 is TGCGCCAGCAGCATCGGGACAAGGAACACTGAAGCTTTCTTT. It specifies CASSIGTRNTEAFF.

The V and J genes are TRBV20-1 and TRBJ1-2; TRBD1 might be the D (6 bases). Trimming shortened V by 3 bases and J by 0 bases, and 8 bases separated the two germline ends. Germline CDR1 and CDR2: DFQATT and SNEGSKA (reference sequence). The CDR3 consists of 13 residues. CDR3 in amino acids: CSASNRANYGYTF. CDR3 coding DNA: TGCAGTGCTAGCAACAGGGCTAACTATGGCTACACCTTC.

This chain connects TRBV30 to TRBJ2-3; possibly TRBD2 for D (5 bases). V was shortened by 7 bases and J by 1 base, with 12 bases between the two germline ends. CDR1 GTSNPN and CDR2 SVGIG come from the germline V gene (reference sequence). The CDR3 extends over 13 amino acids. The CDR3 bases are TGTGCCTTTGAGCGGAGAGGCACAGATACGCAGTATTTT. The encoded protein is CAFERRGTDTQYF. Filled out from reference TRBV30 and TRBJ2-3, the complete variable domain reads SQTIHQWPATLVQPVGSPLSLECTVEGTSNPNLYWYRQAAGRGLQLLFYSVGIGQISSEVPQNLSASRPQDRQFILSSKKLLLSDSGFYLCAFERRGTDTQYFGPGTRLTVL.